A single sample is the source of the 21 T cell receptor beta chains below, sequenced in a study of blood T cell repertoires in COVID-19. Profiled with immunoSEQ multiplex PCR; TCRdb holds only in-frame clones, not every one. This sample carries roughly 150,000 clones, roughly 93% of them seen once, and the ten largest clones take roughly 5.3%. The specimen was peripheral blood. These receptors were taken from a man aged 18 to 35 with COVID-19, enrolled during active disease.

The CDR3 here is CASSLGGQGNQPQHF. The DNA of the CDR3 is TGTGCCAGCAGTTTAGGGGGACAGGGCAATCAGCCCCAGCATTTT. V gene TRBV28 combines with J gene TRBJ1-5, with 8 bases aligning to TRBD1. The ends lost 2 bases at V and 2 bases at J; junction bases unmatched: 2. CDR3 length: 15 amino acids. The germline V gene encodes CDR1 MDHEN and CDR2 SYDVKM.

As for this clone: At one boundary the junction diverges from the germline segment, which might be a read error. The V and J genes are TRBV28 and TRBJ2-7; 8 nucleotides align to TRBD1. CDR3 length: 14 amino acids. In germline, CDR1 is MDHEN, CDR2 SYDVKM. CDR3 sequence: CASSLRQGAYSGKF. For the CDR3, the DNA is TGTGCCAGCAGTTTAAGGCAGGGGGCCTATTCCGGGAAGTTC. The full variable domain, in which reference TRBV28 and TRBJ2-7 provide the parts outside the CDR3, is DVKVTQSSRYLVKRTGEKVFLECVQDMDHENMFWYRQDPGLGLRLIYFSYDVKMKEKGDIPEGYSVSREKKERFSLILESASTNQTSMYLCASSLRQGAYSGKFGPGTRLTVT.

CDR3 region: CASRRTGSSYNEQFF. The CDR3 DNA follows: TGTGCCAGCCGACGGACAGGGAGCTCCTACAATGAGCAGTTCTTC. V and J are TRBV5-4 and TRBJ2-1; 8 nucleotides line up with TRBD1. The trim removed 7 bases at V and 0 bases at J, leaving 6 bases unmatched. Germline assignment: CDR1 SGHNT and CDR2 YYREEE (reference sequence). The CDR3 runs to 15 residues. The full variable domain, its missing parts supplied by reference TRBV5-4 and TRBJ2-1, is ETGVTQSPTHLIKTRGQQVTLRCSSQSGHNTVSWYQQALGQGPQFIFQYYREEENGRGNFPPRFSGLQFPNYSSELNVNALELDDSALYLCASRRTGSSYNEQFFGPGTRLTVL.

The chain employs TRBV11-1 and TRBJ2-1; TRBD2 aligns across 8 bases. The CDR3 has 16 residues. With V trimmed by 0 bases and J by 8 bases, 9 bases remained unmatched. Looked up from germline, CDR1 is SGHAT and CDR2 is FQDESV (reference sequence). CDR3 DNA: TGTGCCAGCAGCTTAGCGCGTAGCGGGGTGCCGGATGAGCAGTTCTTC. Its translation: CASSLARSGVPDEQFF.

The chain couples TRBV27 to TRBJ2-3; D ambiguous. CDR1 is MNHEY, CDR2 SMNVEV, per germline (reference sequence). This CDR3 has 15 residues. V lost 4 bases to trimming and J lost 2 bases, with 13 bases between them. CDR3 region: CASSSDFLITDTQYF. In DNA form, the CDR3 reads TGTGCCAGCAGTTCTGACTTCCTAATCACAGATACGCAGTATTTT.

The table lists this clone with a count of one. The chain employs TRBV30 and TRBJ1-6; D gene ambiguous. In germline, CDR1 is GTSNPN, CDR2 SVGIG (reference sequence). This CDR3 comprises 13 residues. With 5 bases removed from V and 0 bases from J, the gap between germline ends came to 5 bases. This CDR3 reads CAWESSYNSPLHF. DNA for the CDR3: TGTGCCTGGGAGAGCTCCTATAATTCACCCCTCCACTTT.

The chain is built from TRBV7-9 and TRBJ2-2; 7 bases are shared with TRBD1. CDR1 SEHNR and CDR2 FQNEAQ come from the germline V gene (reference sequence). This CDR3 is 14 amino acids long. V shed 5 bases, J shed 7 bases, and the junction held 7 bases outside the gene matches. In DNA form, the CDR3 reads TGTGCCAGCAGCAACCCTGGGACAGTCGGGGAGCTGTTTTTT. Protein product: CASSNPGTVGELFF.

Here the CDR3 DNA reads TGTGCCAGCAGTTTTAACGCCAGGGGGCGCAACACCGGGGAGCTGTTTTTT. Amino acids: CASSFNARGRNTGELFF. The chain couples TRBV27 to TRBJ2-2; 8 positions agree with TRBD1. The CDR3 sequence is 17 residues long. Germline assignment: CDR1 MNHEY and CDR2 SMNVEV (reference sequence). The V and J ends lost 3 bases and 2 bases, in that order; junction bases with no gene match: 8.

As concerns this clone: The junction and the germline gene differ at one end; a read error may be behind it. In nucleotides, the CDR3 is TGCAGCGTCGACAGGGTACAGCATCTATTC. Amino acid sequence: CSVDRVQHLF. The chain links TRBV29-1 to TRBJ1-2, with 7 bases lining up with TRBD1. Looked up from germline, CDR1 is SQVTM and CDR2 is ANQGSEA. This CDR3 region has 10 residues.

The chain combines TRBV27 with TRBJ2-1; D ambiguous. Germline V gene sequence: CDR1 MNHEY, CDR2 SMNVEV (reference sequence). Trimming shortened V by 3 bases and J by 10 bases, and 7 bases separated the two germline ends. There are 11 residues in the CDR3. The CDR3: CASSFSGEQFF. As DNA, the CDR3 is TGTGCCAGCAGTTTTTCAGGCGAGCAGTTCTTC.

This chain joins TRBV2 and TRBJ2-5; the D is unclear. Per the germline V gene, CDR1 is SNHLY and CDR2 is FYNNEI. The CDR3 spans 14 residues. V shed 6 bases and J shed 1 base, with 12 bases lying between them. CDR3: CASRELGSQETQYF. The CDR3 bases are TGTGCCAGCAGAGAACTCGGTTCCCAAGAGACCCAGTACTTC. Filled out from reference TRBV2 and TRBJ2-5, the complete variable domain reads EPEVTQTPSHQVTQMGQEVILRCVPISNHLYFYWYRQILGQKVEFLVSFYNNEISEKSEIFDDQFSVERPDGSNFTLKIRSTKLEDSAMYFCASRELGSQETQYFGPGTRLLVL.

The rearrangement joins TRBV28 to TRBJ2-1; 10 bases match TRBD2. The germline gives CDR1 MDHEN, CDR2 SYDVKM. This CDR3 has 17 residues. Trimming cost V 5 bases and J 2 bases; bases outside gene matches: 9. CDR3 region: CASSPPLAGVPYNEQFF. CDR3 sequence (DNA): TGTGCCAGCAGTCCCCCCCTAGCGGGAGTACCCTACAATGAGCAGTTCTTC.

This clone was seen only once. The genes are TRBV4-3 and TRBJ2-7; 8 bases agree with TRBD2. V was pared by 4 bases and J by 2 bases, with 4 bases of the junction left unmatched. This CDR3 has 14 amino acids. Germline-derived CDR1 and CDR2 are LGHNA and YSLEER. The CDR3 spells CASSPGTRAYEQYF. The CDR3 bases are TGCGCCAGCAGCCCAGGGACTAGGGCCTACGAGCAGTACTTC.

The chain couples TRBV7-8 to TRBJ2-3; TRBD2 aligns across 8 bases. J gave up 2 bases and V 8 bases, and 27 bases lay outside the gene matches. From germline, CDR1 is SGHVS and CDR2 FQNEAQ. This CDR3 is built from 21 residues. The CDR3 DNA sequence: TGTGCCAGCTTGAGAGGAAGACCTATTATTCGTAGCGGGAAGTTCACAGATACGCAGTATTTT. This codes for CASLRGRPIIRSGKFTDTQYF.

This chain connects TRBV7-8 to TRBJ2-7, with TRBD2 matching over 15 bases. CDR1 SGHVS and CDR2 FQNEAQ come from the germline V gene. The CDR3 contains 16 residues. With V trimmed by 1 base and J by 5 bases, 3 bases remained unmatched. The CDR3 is CASSLVGLAGGHEQYF. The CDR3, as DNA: TGTGCCAGCAGCTTAGTGGGACTAGCGGGAGGACACGAGCAGTACTTC.

The CDR3 sequence: CAWSVPRGTSYSQYF. The CDR3 DNA is TGTGCCTGGAGTGTACCCCGAGGGACTTCGTACTCTCAGTACTTC. The chain links TRBV30 to TRBJ2-7, with D possibly being TRBD2 (6 bases). The CDR3 is 15 residues long. The germline V gene encodes CDR1 GTSNPN and CDR2 SVGIG (reference sequence). V dropped 0 bases and J dropped 10 bases, with 22 bases sitting between them.

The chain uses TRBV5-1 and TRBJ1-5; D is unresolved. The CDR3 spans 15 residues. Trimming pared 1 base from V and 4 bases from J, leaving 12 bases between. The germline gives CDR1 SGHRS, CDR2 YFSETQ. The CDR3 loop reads CASSLMGGENQPQHF. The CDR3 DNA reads TGCGCCAGCAGCTTGATGGGAGGAGAGAATCAGCCCCAGCATTTT. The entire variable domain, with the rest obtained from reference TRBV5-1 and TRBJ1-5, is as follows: KAGVTQTPRYLIKTRGQQVTLSCSPISGHRSVSWYQQTPGQGLQFLFEYFSETQRNKGNFPGRFSGRQFSNSRSEMNVSTLELGDSALYLCASSLMGGENQPQHFGDGTRLSIL.

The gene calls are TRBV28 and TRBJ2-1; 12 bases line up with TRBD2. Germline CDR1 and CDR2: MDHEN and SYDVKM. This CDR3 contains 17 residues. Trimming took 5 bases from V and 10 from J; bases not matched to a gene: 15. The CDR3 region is CASSPQTSGSGDREQFF. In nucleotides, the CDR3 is TGTGCCAGCAGTCCGCAGACTAGCGGGAGTGGGGACAGGGAGCAGTTCTTC.

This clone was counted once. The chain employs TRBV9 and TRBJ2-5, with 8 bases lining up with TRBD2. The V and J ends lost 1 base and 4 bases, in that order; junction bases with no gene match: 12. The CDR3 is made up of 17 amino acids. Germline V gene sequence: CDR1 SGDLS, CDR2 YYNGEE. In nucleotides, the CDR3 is TGTGCCAGCAGCGTACCGGCCGCGGGGGGAAGGGGAGAGACCCAGTACTTC. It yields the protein CASSVPAAGGRGETQYF.

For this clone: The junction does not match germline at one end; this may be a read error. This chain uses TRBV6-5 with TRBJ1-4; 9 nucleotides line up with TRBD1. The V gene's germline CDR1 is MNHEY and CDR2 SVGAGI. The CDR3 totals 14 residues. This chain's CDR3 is CASSYFRQGEKLLF. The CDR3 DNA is TGTGCCAGCAGTTACTTCCGACAGGGGGAGAAACTGCTTTTT.

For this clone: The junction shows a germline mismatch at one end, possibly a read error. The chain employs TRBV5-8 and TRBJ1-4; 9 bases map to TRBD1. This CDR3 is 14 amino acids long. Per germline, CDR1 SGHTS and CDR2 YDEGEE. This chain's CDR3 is CASSWGQGREKLLF. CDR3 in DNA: TGTGCCAGCAGCTGGGGACAGGGAAGAGAAAAACTGCTTTTT.